The 28 T cell receptor beta chains below were found in one sample sequenced in a study of T cell changes during pregnancy in multiple sclerosis. Sequencing used immunoSEQ multiplex PCR; TCRdb keeps in-frame clones, though not all of them. Of about 38,000 clones in the sample, 91% were seen once. Sample: CD8+ T cells from peripheral blood mononuclear cells, taken in the second trimester of pregnancy. These receptors came from a female donor with multiple sclerosis, enrolled in a pregnancy study.

The J gene is TRBJ1-2, the V gene TRBV6-1; 8 nucleotides match TRBD1. Germline CDR1 reads MNHNS; CDR2 reads SASEGT. CDR3 size: 13 residues. V shed 7 bases and J 3 bases; nucleotides not matched to a gene: 4. In DNA form, the CDR3 reads TGTGCCAGCACGGACAGGGACGACTATGGCTACACCTTC. It encodes CASTDRDDYGYTF.

V and J are TRBV27 and TRBJ2-1; a possible D gene is TRBD1 (5 bases). Trimming left V 7 bases short and J 4 bases short, with 23 bases between. The germline V gene has CDR1 MNHEY and CDR2 SMNVEV (reference sequence). This CDR3 is 17 amino acids long. DNA for the CDR3: TGTGCCAGCAACTTAGGTGTGGGGCCCTACCTTTACAATGAGCAGTTCTTC. Translation gives CASNLGVGPYLYNEQFF.

The CDR3 region is CASSFPDRADEKLFF. CDR3 nucleotide sequence: TGTGCCAGTAGTTTCCCTGACAGGGCGGATGAAAAACTGTTTTTT. The chain is built from TRBV19 and TRBJ1-4, with 7 positions matching TRBD1. Germline loops: CDR1 LNHDA, CDR2 SQIVND (reference sequence). J gave up 6 bases and V 5 bases, and 9 bases lay outside the gene matches. CDR3 length equals 15 residues.

V usage is TRBV4-1 and J usage is TRBJ2-1; 7 nucleotides align to TRBD2. This CDR3 comprises 17 residues. Germline CDR1 reads MGHRA; CDR2 reads YSYEKL. Unmatched junction bases numbered 15, after V lost 4 bases and J lost 6 bases. The CDR3 nucleotides are TGCGCCAGCAGCCCGGAAAATAGCGGGCAGTCGGGCAATGAGCAGTTCTTC. This translates into CASSPENSGQSGNEQFF.

This chain's CDR3 is CASTQAPGLGEQFF. CDR3 coding DNA: TGTGCCAGTACCCAAGCCCCGGGACTAGGTGAGCAGTTCTTC. The genes are TRBV19 and TRBJ2-1, with 8 bases lining up with TRBD2. The CDR3 length is 14 residues. In germline, CDR1 is LNHDA, CDR2 SQIVND (reference sequence). V shed 7 bases, J shed 9 bases, and the junction held 11 bases outside the gene matches.

V usage is TRBV5-1 and J usage is TRBJ2-5; 8 bases line up with TRBD1. The CDR3 loop spans 16 amino acids. J lost 5 bases, V lost 0 bases, and 9 bases had no gene match. CDR1 and CDR2 (germline): SGHRS, YFSETQ. In DNA, the CDR3 is TGCGCCAGCAGCTTGGCCGACAGGGGCTGGCGGGAGACCCAGTACTTC. Translated, it gives CASSLADRGWRETQYF.

V usage is TRBV15 and J usage is TRBJ2-3; D may be TRBD1 (5 bases). V lost 6 bases and J 2 bases, leaving 15 bases between the germline ends. From germline, CDR1 is LNHNV and CDR2 YYDKDF (reference sequence). The CDR3 contains 15 residues. CDR3 in DNA: TGTGCCACCAGATTGATAGGGGCGGACACAGATACGCAGTATTTT. Its translation is CATRLIGADTDTQYF.

V and J are TRBV9 and TRBJ2-3, with 12 bases that match TRBD2. The V segment lost 4 bases and the J segment 4 bases; nucleotides outside the gene matches: 4. Per the germline V gene, CDR1 is SGDLS and CDR2 is YYNGEE. This CDR3 has 15 residues. This CDR3 is CASSLTSGSADTQYF. Here the CDR3 DNA reads TGTGCCAGCAGCCTGACTAGCGGGAGTGCAGATACGCAGTATTTT.

The genes are TRBV4-1 and TRBJ1-1, with a weak D call TRBD1 (5 bases). Trimming removed 1 base at V and 0 bases at J, with 12 bases between. The CDR3 loop spans 16 amino acids. CDR1 and CDR2 (germline): MGHRA, YSYEKL. Here the CDR3 reads CASSQGGGELNTEAFF. CDR3 nucleotide sequence: TGCGCCAGCAGCCAAGGGGGGGGTGAATTGAACACTGAAGCTTTCTTT.

The chain links TRBV27 to TRBJ1-6; TRBD1 is a possible D gene (6 bases). V was shortened by 0 bases and J by 3 bases, with 12 bases between the two germline ends. This CDR3 is built from 17 residues. Germline values: CDR1 MNHEY, CDR2 SMNVEV (reference sequence). CDR3 sequence reads: CASSLSRAGDYNSPLHF. The CDR3 nucleotides are TGTGCCAGCAGTTTATCGAGGGCAGGGGACTATAATTCACCCCTCCACTTT.

This chain links TRBV5-4 with TRBJ2-3; perhaps TRBD2 as D (6 bases). Trimming stripped 3 bases from V and 1 base from J, with 21 bases between. CDR3 length: 18 amino acids. Germline lookup yields CDR1 SGHNT and CDR2 YYREEE (reference sequence). The CDR3 here is CASSSLLPTSLGTDTQYF. The CDR3 DNA is TGTGCCAGCAGCTCCCTTCTACCGACTAGTCTGGGCACAGATACGCAGTATTTT. Complete variable domain (other parts from reference TRBV5-4 and TRBJ2-3): ETGVTQSPTHLIKTRGQQVTLRCSSQSGHNTVSWYQQALGQGPQFIFQYYREEENGRGNFPPRFSGLQFPNYSSELNVNALELDDSALYLCASSSLLPTSLGTDTQYFGPGTRLTVL.

The chain combines TRBV7-9 with TRBJ1-2; TRBD1 matches at 7 bases. The CDR3 loop spans 13 amino acids. Per the germline V gene, CDR1 is SEHNR and CDR2 is FQNEAQ (reference sequence). V lost 5 bases and J lost 8; bases outside the gene matches: 8. CDR3 region: CASSLGTAIGYTF. For the CDR3, the DNA is TGTGCCAGCAGCCTCGGGACAGCCATCGGCTACACCTTC.

The chain is built from TRBV9 and TRBJ1-6; D not resolved. V was clipped by 7 bases and J by 14 bases, with 13 bases between them. CDR3 length: 11 amino acids. Looked up from germline, CDR1 is SGDLS and CDR2 is YYNGEE. In DNA form, the CDR3 reads TGTGCCAGCGGTCGGGTTGGGTCCCTCCACTTT. Translated, it gives CASGRVGSLHF.

This clone was detected only a few times. The rearrangement links TRBV29-1 to TRBJ2-2; no firm D call. Germline assignment: CDR1 SQVTM and CDR2 ANQGSEA. Trimming shortened V by 4 bases and J by 5 bases, and 8 bases separated the two germline ends. The CDR3 covers 12 residues. In DNA form, the CDR3 reads TGCAGCGTTGTATTCGGGACCGGGGAGCTGTTTTTT. The encoded protein is CSVVFGTGELFF.

The CDR3 DNA reads as TGTGCCAGCAGTGATTTAGTTGACAGGGGTGGAGAGACCCAGTACTTC. This codes for CASSDLVDRGGETQYF. The chain carries TRBV2 and TRBJ2-5; 8 bases agree with TRBD1. Germline values: CDR1 SNHLY, CDR2 FYNNEI. This CDR3 is 16 amino acids long. V dropped 3 bases and J dropped 4; count of bases not matched to a gene: 10.

The CDR3 region is CASSYPLRTSGAYEQYF. The CDR3 DNA reads TGTGCCAGCAGCTACCCGCTCCGGACTAGCGGAGCCTACGAGCAGTACTTC. This rearrangement joins TRBV7-8 to TRBJ2-7; 10 nucleotides match TRBD2. In germline, CDR1 is SGHVS, CDR2 FQNEAQ. CDR3 size: 17 residues. Trimming removed 4 bases from V and 2 bases from J; junction bases left unmatched: 11.

This clone was counted a single time. This chain uses TRBV9 with TRBJ2-1; a possible D gene is TRBD1 (6 bases). Trimming left V 8 bases short and J 9 bases short, with 21 bases between. In germline, CDR1 is SGDLS, CDR2 YYNGEE. The CDR3 sequence is 14 residues long. DNA of the CDR3: TGTGCCAGTAGCCCACTAGTTCTAGGGGGTGAGCAGTTCTTC. The encoded protein is CASSPLVLGGEQFF.

V gene TRBV9 combines with J gene TRBJ1-1; D might be TRBD1 (5 bases). The CDR3 is made up of 14 amino acids. V was clipped by 3 bases and J by 0 bases, with 9 bases between them. Germline CDR1 and CDR2: SGDLS and YYNGEE. The CDR3 spells CASSAEGVNTEAFF. In DNA, the CDR3 is TGTGCCAGCAGCGCCGAAGGGGTGAACACTGAAGCTTTCTTT.

V gene TRBV6-1 combines with J gene TRBJ2-7, with 7 bases identical to TRBD1. This CDR3 region has 15 residues. V lost 0 bases to trimming and J lost 0 bases; unmatched junction nucleotides: 2. Per the germline V gene, CDR1 is MNHNS and CDR2 is SASEGT. The chain's CDR3 is CASSEAGQFSYEQYF. The CDR3 coding sequence is TGTGCCAGCAGTGAAGCGGGACAGTTCTCCTACGAGCAGTACTTC.

The chain is built from TRBV7-8 and TRBJ1-1, with 7 bases aligning to TRBD1. Per germline, CDR1 SGHVS and CDR2 FQNEAQ. The ends lost 5 bases at V and 0 bases at J; junction bases unmatched: 9. The CDR3 has 16 amino acids. The CDR3 loop reads CASSLRDRLMNTEAFF. The CDR3 region has the DNA TGTGCCAGCAGCCTCCGGGACAGACTCATGAACACTGAAGCTTTCTTT.

V gene TRBV4-1 combines with J gene TRBJ2-7; 10 nucleotides line up with TRBD2. The CDR3 sequence is 16 residues long. V dropped 0 bases and J dropped 4; count of bases not matched to a gene: 6. In germline, CDR1 is MGHRA, CDR2 YSYEKL. The DNA for the CDR3 is TGCGCCAGCAGCCAAGATAGGGCTAGCGGGAGTTACGAGCAGTACTTC. This codes for CASSQDRASGSYEQYF.

The chain is built from TRBV7-9 and TRBJ1-1; 10 nucleotides align to TRBD1. CDR3 size: 12 residues. The V gene end was trimmed by 5 bases and the J gene end by 8 bases; junction bases not matched to a gene: 2. Germline CDR1 and CDR2: SEHNR and FQNEAQ (reference sequence). CDR3 DNA: TGTGCCAGCAGCACGGGACAGGGGGAAGCTTTCTTT. Residues: CASSTGQGEAFF.

The rearrangement uses TRBV4-3 and TRBJ1-1; weak D call: TRBD1 (5 bases). Germline values: CDR1 LGHNA, CDR2 YSLEER. This CDR3 has 17 amino acids. The V end was cut by 1 base, the J end by 1 base, with 16 bases between. CDR3 nucleotides: TGCGCCAGCAGCCAAGGTGCTGGGGGAGGCGCGAACACTGAAGCTTTCTTT. Encoded protein: CASSQGAGGGANTEAFF.

The chain employs TRBV19 and TRBJ2-1, with 7 bases fitting TRBD2. Germline CDR1 reads LNHDA; CDR2 reads SQIVND (reference sequence). The V segment lost 4 bases and the J segment 4 bases; nucleotides outside the gene matches: 7. This CDR3 comprises 15 residues. This CDR3 is CASSTSSGEYNEQFF. Here the CDR3 DNA reads TGTGCCAGTAGTACCTCCAGCGGGGAGTACAATGAGCAGTTCTTC.

The chain joins TRBV15 to TRBJ1-1; D is perhaps TRBD1 (5 bases). Trimming took off 3 bases at V and 3 bases at J, with 11 bases between the two ends. Germline V gives CDR1 LNHNV, CDR2 YYDKDF (reference sequence). The CDR3 length is 14 residues. CDR3 nucleotides: TGTGCCACCAGCAGGGGGGAGGGGTACACTGAAGCTTTCTTT. It codes for CATSRGEGYTEAFF. Using reference TRBV15 and TRBJ1-1 for the parts outside the CDR3, the full variable domain is DAMVIQNPRYQVTQFGKPVTLSCSQTLNHNVMYWYQQKSSQAPKLLFHYYDKDFNNEADTPDNFQSRRPNTSFCFLDIRSPGLGDTAMYLCATSRGEGYTEAFFGQGTRLTVV.

This chain joins TRBV19 and TRBJ1-1, with 7 bases fitting TRBD1. V gave up 6 bases and J gave up 1 base; unmatched junction bases: 5. Germline V gene data show CDR1 as LNHDA and CDR2 as SQIVND (reference sequence). The CDR3 totals 14 residues. The CDR3 spells CASRLQGRNTEAFF. CDR3 sequence (DNA): TGTGCCAGTAGGCTACAGGGGAGGAACACTGAAGCTTTCTTT.

The chain has TRBV5-1 and TRBJ2-3, with 7 nucleotides matching TRBD2. This CDR3 is 16 amino acids long. After removal of 0 bases from V and 0 bases from J, the junction contained 4 bases not matched to a gene. CDR1 SGHRS and CDR2 YFSETQ come from the germline V gene. CDR3 sequence: CASSLEGLTSTDTQYF. Written as DNA, the CDR3 is TGCGCCAGCAGCTTGGAGGGACTAACTAGCACAGATACGCAGTATTTT.

The chain recombines TRBV27 with TRBJ2-2, with D maybe TRBD1 (5 bases). The CDR3 has 18 residues. Germline loops: CDR1 MNHEY, CDR2 SMNVEV (reference sequence). V was shortened by 2 bases and J by 2 bases, with 18 bases between the two germline ends. For the CDR3, the DNA is TGTGCCAGCAGTTTACGACCCCTGACAGAATTCAACACCGGGGAGCTGTTTTTT. Its translation is CASSLRPLTEFNTGELFF.